These 22 T cell receptor beta chains came from one sample sequenced in a study of radiation and T cells in renal cell carcinoma. Clones were sequenced by immunoSEQ multiplex PCR, and TCRdb holds only the in-frame ones, with some missing. The sample includes 50,000 to 70,000 clones, more than 60% of them seen just once. The time point is: blood 4 weeks post-SBRT, at nephrectomy. This sample's treatment: 15 Gy SBRT to primary tumor, nephrectomy 4 weeks later. The sample in question was blood, obtained from a patient whose treatment included radiotherapy and nephrectomy. These receptor sequences come from a man aged 60 to 69 with renal cell carcinoma.

This clone was seen a single time. The chain joins TRBV10-1 to TRBJ2-3, with 7 bases lining up with TRBD1. The J segment lost 1 base and the V segment lost 3 bases, leaving 10 bases of the junction unmatched. CDR1 is WNHNN, CDR2 SYGVQD, per germline (reference sequence). The CDR3 covers 17 residues. The CDR3 DNA is TGCGCCAGCAGTGAATACAGGGGAAGGTCGGGCACAGATACGCAGTATTTT. Amino acids: CASSEYRGRSGTDTQYF.

The genes are TRBV5-4 and TRBJ2-7, with 8 bases lining up with TRBD2. Trimming removed 4 bases from V and 0 bases from J; junction bases left unmatched: 6. Germline CDR1 and CDR2: SGHNT and YYREEE (reference sequence). This CDR3 has 15 amino acids. CDR3 coding DNA: TGTGCCAGCAGCCCAGCGGGGGCGGTCTCCTACGAGCAGTACTTC. Protein sequence: CASSPAGAVSYEQYF.

This chain links TRBV30 with TRBJ2-3; TRBD1 matches at 9 bases. The germline CDR1 and CDR2 sequences are GTSNPN and SVGIG (reference sequence). This CDR3 has 14 amino acids. The V segment lost 2 bases and the J segment 4 bases; nucleotides outside the gene matches: 4. The CDR3 loop reads CAWSHRGLADTQYF. The CDR3 bases are TGTGCCTGGAGTCACAGGGGGCTCGCAGATACGCAGTATTTT.

The chain recombines TRBV7-6 with TRBJ1-2; the D is unclear. Germline CDR1 and CDR2: SGHVS and FNYEAQ. CDR3 length: 13 amino acids. The germline V and J ends were trimmed by 5 bases and 2 bases, with 9 bases remaining between them. The CDR3 reads CASSLTENYGYTF. CDR3 sequence (DNA): TGTGCCAGCAGCCTGACGGAGAACTATGGCTACACCTTC. Filled out from reference TRBV7-6 and TRBJ1-2, the complete variable domain reads GAGVSQSPRYKVTKRGQDVALRCDPISGHVSLYWYRQALGQGPEFLTYFNYEAQQDKSGLPNDRFSAERPEGSISTLTIQRTEQRDSAMYRCASSLTENYGYTFGSGTRLTVV.

Only a few counts were recorded for this clone. This sequence joins TRBV19 and TRBJ1-2, with D possibly TRBD1 on 5 matching bases. Germline values: CDR1 LNHDA, CDR2 SQIVND (reference sequence). Trimming left V 3 bases short and J 8 bases short, with 10 bases between. The CDR3 consists of 12 residues. CDR3 protein: CASSITGGGYTF. CDR3 DNA: TGTGCCAGTAGTATTACGGGGGGAGGCTACACCTTC.

The gene calls are TRBV11-3 and TRBJ2-3; 9 nucleotides agree with TRBD2. The CDR3 is 16 residues long. The trim removed 1 base at V and 2 bases at J, leaving 4 bases unmatched. Germline V gene sequence: CDR1 SGHNT, CDR2 YENEEA. The CDR3 region has the DNA TGTGCCAGCAGCTTAGGGCTAGCGGGATCCACAGATACGCAGTATTTT. Protein product: CASSLGLAGSTDTQYF.

This chain joins TRBV19 and TRBJ1-3, with 7 bases fitting TRBD1. CDR3 size: 15 residues. The V segment lost 3 bases and the J segment 0 bases; nucleotides outside the gene matches: 2. Germline V gene data show CDR1 as LNHDA and CDR2 as SQIVND (reference sequence). In DNA, the CDR3 is TGTGCCAGTAGTATGCAGGGGGGCTCTGGAAACACCATATATTTT. Its translation: CASSMQGGSGNTIYF.

For this clone: The sample contains more than one DNA sequence encoding this CDR3. As DNA, the CDR3 is TGTGCCAGCTCACCAACAGGGGGCATTTACAATGAGCAGTTCTTC. Translating gives CASSPTGGIYNEQFF. This rearrangement joins TRBV18 to TRBJ2-1, with 9 bases fitting TRBD1. The length of the CDR3 is 15 residues. V trimming: 2 bases; J trimming: 4 bases; junction bases outside the gene matches: 3. Germline V gene sequence: CDR1 KGHSH, CDR2 LQKENI.

The chain carries TRBV18 and TRBJ2-7; D is unclear. Trimming left V 3 bases short and J 3 bases short, with 9 bases between. The CDR3 has 13 residues. Germline assignment: CDR1 KGHSH and CDR2 LQKENI. CDR3 region: CASSPIGIYEQYV. DNA of the CDR3: TGTGCCAGCTCACCTATAGGCATCTACGAGCAGTACGTC.

The chain has TRBV10-3 and TRBJ2-2; 9 bases map to TRBD1. The CDR3 has 14 residues. V gave up 6 bases and J gave up 6 bases; unmatched junction bases: 5. The germline V gene has CDR1 ENHRY and CDR2 SYGVKD. This CDR3 is CAISGQGRSGELFF. In DNA, the CDR3 is TGTGCCATCAGCGGACAGGGGCGGTCCGGGGAGCTGTTTTTT.

This clone was found a few times. The V and J genes are TRBV6-1 and TRBJ1-2; 7 bases match TRBD1. CDR3 size: 13 residues. Looked up from germline, CDR1 is MNHNS and CDR2 is SASEGT. V lost 11 bases, J lost 5 bases, and 11 bases stayed unmatched. The CDR3 loop is CAGDRTVGYGYTF. In DNA, the CDR3 is TGTGCCGGGGACAGAACGGTTGGATATGGCTACACCTTC.

J is TRBJ2-7 and V is TRBV18; D may be TRBD2 (5 bases). CDR3 size: 13 residues. From germline, CDR1 is KGHSH and CDR2 LQKENI. Trimming left V 1 base short and J 7 bases short, with 11 bases between. The CDR3 spells CASSPLDSGEQYV. CDR3 nucleotides: TGTGCCAGCTCACCACTGGACTCCGGGGAGCAGTACGTC.

V and J are TRBV30 and TRBJ2-5; no reliable D call. The CDR3 loop spans 13 amino acids. V lost 1 base and J 5 bases, leaving 11 bases between the germline ends. The germline V gene has CDR1 GTSNPN and CDR2 SVGIG (reference sequence). This CDR3 is CAWSDDLGETQYF. The CDR3 DNA follows: TGTGCCTGGAGTGACGATTTAGGGGAGACCCAGTACTTC.

This clone was seen only once. The chain employs TRBV10-3 and TRBJ1-1; 9 bases map to TRBD1. After removal of 6 bases from V and 4 bases from J, the junction contained 3 bases not matched to a gene. This CDR3 region has 13 residues. CDR1 and CDR2 (germline): ENHRY, SYGVKD. The CDR3 DNA follows: TGTGCCATCAGCGGGACAGGGATCACTGAAGCTTTCTTT. This sequence encodes CAISGTGITEAFF.

This sequence joins TRBV5-5 and TRBJ2-5, with 7 bases matching TRBD1. The CDR3 extends over 15 amino acids. Unmatched junction bases numbered 5, after V lost 0 bases and J lost 3 bases. The germline V gene has CDR1 SGHKS and CDR2 YYEKEE (reference sequence). CDR3 nucleotide sequence: TGTGCCAGCAGCTTGGATTGGACAGGAAAAGAGACCCAGTACTTC. Its translation is CASSLDWTGKETQYF.

This chain connects TRBV2 to TRBJ1-2, with D tentatively TRBD1 (6 bases). CDR3 length: 12 amino acids. Germline-derived CDR1 and CDR2 are SNHLY and FYNNEI. Trimming left V 6 bases short and J 2 bases short, with 7 bases between. CDR3: CASRGGNYGYTF. The DNA for the CDR3 is TGTGCCAGCAGAGGGGGGAACTATGGCTACACCTTC.

The chain employs TRBV27 and TRBJ2-5; D might be TRBD1 or TRBD2, each matching 5 bases. The germline V gene encodes CDR1 MNHEY and CDR2 SMNVEV (reference sequence). CDR3 size: 16 residues. Between the trimmed V and J ends, which lost 2 bases and 5 bases, there was a span of 18 bases. The CDR3 is CASSLEGFRSFETQYF. The CDR3 DNA follows: TGTGCCAGCAGTTTAGAGGGGTTCCGTTCCTTCGAGACCCAGTACTTC.

This chain joins TRBV2 and TRBJ1-5; 10 bases match TRBD1. Trimming cost V 6 bases and J 4 bases; bases outside gene matches: 18. Germline values: CDR1 SNHLY, CDR2 FYNNEI. The CDR3 has 19 amino acids. This chain's CDR3 is CASSNHRDRGPVGNQPQHF. The CDR3 DNA is TGTGCCAGCAGCAATCACCGGGACAGGGGACCCGTTGGTAATCAGCCCCAGCATTTT.

The chain combines TRBV28 with TRBJ1-2; no definite D call. Trimming stripped 7 bases from V and 6 bases from J, with 12 bases between. The CDR3 is 12 residues long. Germline V gene data show CDR1 as MDHEN and CDR2 as SYDVKM. CDR3 DNA sequence: TGTGCCAGCACTCCCGAAAGGCATGGCTACACCTTC. Its protein is CASTPERHGYTF.

DNA for the CDR3: TGTGCCAGCAGCCCCACAGACAGGTTTTCTTCTGAAGCTTTCTTT. This sequence encodes CASSPTDRFSSEAFF. The chain carries TRBV7-9 and TRBJ1-1, with TRBD1 as a possible D gene (6 bases). Germline CDR1 reads SEHNR; CDR2 reads FQNEAQ (reference sequence). Trimming shortened V by 5 bases and J by 6 bases, and 19 bases separated the two germline ends. The CDR3 totals 15 residues.

The V and J genes are TRBV5-5 and TRBJ2-1; D not resolved. This CDR3 is 12 amino acids long. CDR1 is SGHKS, CDR2 YYEKEE, per germline (reference sequence). Trimming pared 0 bases from V and 8 bases from J, leaving 6 bases between. CDR3 DNA sequence: TGTGCCAGCAGCTTGGAAGGTTATGAGCAGTTCTTC. Amino acid sequence: CASSLEGYEQFF.

CDR3 loop: CASSYSTNANTGELFF. CDR3 in DNA: TGTGCCAGCAGTTACTCGACAAACGCGAACACCGGGGAGCTGTTTTTT. J is TRBJ2-2 and V is TRBV6-5; D unresolved. Between the trimmed V and J ends, which lost 0 bases and 0 bases, there was a span of 8 bases. Germline CDR1 is MNHEY and CDR2 is SVGAGI. The CDR3 is made up of 16 amino acids.